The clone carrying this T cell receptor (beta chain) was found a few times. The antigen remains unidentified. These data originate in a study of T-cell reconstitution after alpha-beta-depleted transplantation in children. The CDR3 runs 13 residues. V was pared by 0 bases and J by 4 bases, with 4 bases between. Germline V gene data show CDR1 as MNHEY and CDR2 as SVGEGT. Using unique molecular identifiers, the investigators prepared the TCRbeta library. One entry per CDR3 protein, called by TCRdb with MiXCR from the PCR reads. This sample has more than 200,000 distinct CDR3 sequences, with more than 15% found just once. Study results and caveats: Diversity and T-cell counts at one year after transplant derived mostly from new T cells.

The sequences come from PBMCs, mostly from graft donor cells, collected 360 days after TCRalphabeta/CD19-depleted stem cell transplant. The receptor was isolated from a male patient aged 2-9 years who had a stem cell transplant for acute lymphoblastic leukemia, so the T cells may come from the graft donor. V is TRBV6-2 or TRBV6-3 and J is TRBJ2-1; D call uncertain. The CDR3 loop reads CASSYSRYNEQFF. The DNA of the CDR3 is TGTGCCAGCAGTTACTCGAGGTACAATGAGCAGTTCTTC.